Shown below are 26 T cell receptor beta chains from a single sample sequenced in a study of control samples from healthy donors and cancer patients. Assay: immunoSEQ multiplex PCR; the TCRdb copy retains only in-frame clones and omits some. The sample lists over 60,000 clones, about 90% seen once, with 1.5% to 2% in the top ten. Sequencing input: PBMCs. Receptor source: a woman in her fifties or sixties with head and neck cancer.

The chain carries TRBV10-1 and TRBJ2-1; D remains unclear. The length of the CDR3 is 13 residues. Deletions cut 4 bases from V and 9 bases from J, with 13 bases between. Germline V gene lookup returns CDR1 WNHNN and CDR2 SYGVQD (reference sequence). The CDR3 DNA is TGCGCCAGCAGTGCTCGTGCGGTGAGTGAGCAGTTCTTC. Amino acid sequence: CASSARAVSEQFF.

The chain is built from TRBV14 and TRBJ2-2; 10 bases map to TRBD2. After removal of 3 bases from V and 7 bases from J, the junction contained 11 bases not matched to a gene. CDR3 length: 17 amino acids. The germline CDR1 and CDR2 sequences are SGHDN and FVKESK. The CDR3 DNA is TGTGCCAGCAGCCAGCTCCCTAGCGGGAGATATGGCGGGGAGCTGTTTTTT. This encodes CASSQLPSGRYGGELFF.

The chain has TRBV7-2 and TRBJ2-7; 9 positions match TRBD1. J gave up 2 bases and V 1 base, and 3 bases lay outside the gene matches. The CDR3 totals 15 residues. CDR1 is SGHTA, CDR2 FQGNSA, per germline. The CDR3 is CASSLGGTGTYEQYF. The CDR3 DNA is TGTGCCAGCAGCTTAGGTGGGACAGGGACCTACGAGCAGTACTTC.

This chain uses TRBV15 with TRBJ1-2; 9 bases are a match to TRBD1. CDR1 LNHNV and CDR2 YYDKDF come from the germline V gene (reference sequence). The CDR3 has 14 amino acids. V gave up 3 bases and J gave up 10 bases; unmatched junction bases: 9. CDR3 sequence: CATSRVRDRELYTF. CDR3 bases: TGTGCCACCAGCAGGGTCCGGGACAGGGAGCTCTACACCTTC.

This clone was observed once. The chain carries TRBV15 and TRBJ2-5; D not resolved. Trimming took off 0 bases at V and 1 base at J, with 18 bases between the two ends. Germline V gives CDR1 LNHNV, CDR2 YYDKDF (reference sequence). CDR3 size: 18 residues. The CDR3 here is CATSRDPLFTGPQETQYF. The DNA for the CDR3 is TGTGCCACCAGCAGAGATCCTTTGTTTACGGGCCCCCAAGAGACCCAGTACTTC.

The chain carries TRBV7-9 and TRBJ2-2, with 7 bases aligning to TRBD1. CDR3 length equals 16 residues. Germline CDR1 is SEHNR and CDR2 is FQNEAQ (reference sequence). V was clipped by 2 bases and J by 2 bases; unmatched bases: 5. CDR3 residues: CASSLLRQGNTGELFF. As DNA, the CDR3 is TGTGCCAGCAGCTTACTGCGACAGGGTAACACCGGGGAGCTGTTTTTT.

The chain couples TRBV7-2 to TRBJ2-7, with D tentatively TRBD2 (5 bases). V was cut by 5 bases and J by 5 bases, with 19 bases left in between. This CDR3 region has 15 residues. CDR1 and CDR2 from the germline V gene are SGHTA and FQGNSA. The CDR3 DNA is TGTGCCAGCAGCGTAGGGTGGCAGATCGGGAACGAGCAGTACTTC. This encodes CASSVGWQIGNEQYF.

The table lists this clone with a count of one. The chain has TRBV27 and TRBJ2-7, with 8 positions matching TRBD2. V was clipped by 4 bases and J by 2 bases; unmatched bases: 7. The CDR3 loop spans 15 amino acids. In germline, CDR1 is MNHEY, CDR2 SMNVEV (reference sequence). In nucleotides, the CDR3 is TGTGCCAGCAGTTCCTTGAAAGCGGGGGCCTACGAGCAGTACTTC. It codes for CASSSLKAGAYEQYF.

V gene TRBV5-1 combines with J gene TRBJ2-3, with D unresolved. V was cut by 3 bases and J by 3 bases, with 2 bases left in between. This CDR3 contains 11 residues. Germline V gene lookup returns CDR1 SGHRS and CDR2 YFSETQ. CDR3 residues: CASSSTDTQYF. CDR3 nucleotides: TGCGCCAGCAGCTCTACAGATACGCAGTATTTT.

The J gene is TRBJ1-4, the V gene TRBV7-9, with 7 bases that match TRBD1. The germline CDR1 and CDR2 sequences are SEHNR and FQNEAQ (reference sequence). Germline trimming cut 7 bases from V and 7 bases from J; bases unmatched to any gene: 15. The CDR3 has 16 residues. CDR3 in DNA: TGTGCCAGCACCTACTCGAGACAGGGTGGAGGTGAAAAACTGTTTTTT. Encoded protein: CASTYSRQGGGEKLFF.

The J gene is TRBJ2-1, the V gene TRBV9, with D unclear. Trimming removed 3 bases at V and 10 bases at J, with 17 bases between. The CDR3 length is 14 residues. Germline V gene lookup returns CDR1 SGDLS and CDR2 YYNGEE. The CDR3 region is CASSGRTSVGEQFF. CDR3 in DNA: TGTGCCAGCAGCGGACGGACCAGCGTAGGGGAGCAGTTCTTC.

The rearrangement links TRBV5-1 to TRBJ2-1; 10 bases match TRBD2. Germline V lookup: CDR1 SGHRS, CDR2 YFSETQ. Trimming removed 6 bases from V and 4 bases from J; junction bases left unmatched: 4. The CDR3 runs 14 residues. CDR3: CASTLAGGYNEQFF. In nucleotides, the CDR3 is TGCGCCAGCACCTTAGCGGGGGGATACAATGAGCAGTTCTTC. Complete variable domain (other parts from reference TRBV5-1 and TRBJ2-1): KAGVTQTPRYLIKTRGQQVTLSCSPISGHRSVSWYQQTPGQGLQFLFEYFSETQRNKGNFPGRFSGRQFSNSRSEMNVSTLELGDSALYLCASTLAGGYNEQFFGPGTRLTVL.

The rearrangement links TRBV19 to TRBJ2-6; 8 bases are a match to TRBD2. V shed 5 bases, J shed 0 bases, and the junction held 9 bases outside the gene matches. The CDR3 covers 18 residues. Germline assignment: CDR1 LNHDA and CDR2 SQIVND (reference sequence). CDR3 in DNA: TGTGCCAGTAGTCCCGGGAGGGTAGGCCACTCTGGGGCCAACGTCCTGACTTTC. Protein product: CASSPGRVGHSGANVLTF. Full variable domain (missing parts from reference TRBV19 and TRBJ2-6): DGGITQSPKYLFRKEGQNVTLSCEQNLNHDAMYWYRQDPGQGLRLIYYSQIVNDFQKGDIAEGYSVSREKKESFPLTVTSAQKNPTAFYLCASSPGRVGHSGANVLTFGAGSRLTVL.

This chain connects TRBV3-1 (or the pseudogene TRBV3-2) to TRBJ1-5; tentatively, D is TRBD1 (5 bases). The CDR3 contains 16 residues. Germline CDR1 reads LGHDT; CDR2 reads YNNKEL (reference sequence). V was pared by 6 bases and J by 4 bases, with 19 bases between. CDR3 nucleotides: TGTGCCAGCAGGGACTCGGGGGGTGGGATAAATCAGCCCCAGCATTTT. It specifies CASRDSGGGINQPQHF.

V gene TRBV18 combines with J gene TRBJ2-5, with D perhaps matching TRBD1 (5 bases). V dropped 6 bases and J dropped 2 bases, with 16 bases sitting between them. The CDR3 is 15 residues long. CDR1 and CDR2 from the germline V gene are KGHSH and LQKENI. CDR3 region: CASSPLQGGQETQYF. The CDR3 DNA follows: TGTGCCAGCTCCCCCCTTCAGGGCGGTCAAGAGACCCAGTACTTC.

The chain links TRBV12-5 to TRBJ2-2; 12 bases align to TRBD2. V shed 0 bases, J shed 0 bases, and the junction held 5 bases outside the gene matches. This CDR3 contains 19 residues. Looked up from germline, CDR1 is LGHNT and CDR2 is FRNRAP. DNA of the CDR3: TGTGCTAGTGGTTTGGTCCTCCTAGCGGGAGGGACGAACACCGGGGAGCTGTTTTTT. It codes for CASGLVLLAGGTNTGELFF.

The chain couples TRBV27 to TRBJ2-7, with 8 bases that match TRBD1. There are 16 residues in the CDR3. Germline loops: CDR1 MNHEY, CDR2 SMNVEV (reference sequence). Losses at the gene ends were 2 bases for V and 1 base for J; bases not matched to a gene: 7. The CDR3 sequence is CASSLGGQGISYEQYF. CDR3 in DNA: TGTGCCAGCAGTTTAGGAGGACAGGGAATTTCCTACGAGCAGTACTTC.

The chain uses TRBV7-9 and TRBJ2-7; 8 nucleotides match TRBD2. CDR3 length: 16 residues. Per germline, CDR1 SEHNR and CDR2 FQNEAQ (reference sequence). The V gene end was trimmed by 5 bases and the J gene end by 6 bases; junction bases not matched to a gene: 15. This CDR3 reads CASSAAGGSRSFEQYF. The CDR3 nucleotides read TGTGCCAGCAGCGCTGCGGGAGGATCGCGCTCATTCGAGCAGTACTTC.

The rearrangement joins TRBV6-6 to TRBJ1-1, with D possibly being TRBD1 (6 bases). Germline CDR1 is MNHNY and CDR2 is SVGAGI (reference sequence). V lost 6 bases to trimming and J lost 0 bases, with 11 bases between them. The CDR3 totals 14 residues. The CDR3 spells CASREGGLNTEAFF. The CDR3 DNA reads TGTGCCAGCAGAGAGGGGGGGCTGAACACTGAAGCTTTCTTT.

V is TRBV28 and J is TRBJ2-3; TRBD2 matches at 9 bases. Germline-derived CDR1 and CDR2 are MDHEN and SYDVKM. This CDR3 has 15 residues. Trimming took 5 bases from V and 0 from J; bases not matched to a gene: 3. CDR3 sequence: CASSRTSVSTDTQYF. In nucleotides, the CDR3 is TGTGCCAGCAGTCGGACTAGCGTGAGCACAGATACGCAGTATTTT.

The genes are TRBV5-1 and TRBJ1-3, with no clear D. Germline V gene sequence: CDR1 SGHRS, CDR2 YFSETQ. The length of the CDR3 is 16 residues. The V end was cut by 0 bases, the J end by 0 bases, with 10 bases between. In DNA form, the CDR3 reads TGCGCCAGCAGCTTGGCGGCACTGAGCTCTGGAAACACCATATATTTT. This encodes CASSLAALSSGNTIYF.

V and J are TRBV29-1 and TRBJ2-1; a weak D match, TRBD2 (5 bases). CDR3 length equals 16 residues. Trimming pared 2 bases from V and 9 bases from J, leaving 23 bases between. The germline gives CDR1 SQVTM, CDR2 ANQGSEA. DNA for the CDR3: TGCAGCGTTGAATCTAGGGAGAACCCCGGGTTAAGTGAGCAGTTCTTC. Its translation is CSVESRENPGLSEQFF.

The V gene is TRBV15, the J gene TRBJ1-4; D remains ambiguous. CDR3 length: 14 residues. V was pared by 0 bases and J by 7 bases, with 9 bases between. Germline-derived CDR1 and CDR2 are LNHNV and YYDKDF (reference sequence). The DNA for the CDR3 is TGTGCCACCAGCAGAGATCGAAATAGTGAAAAACTGTTTTTT. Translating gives CATSRDRNSEKLFF.

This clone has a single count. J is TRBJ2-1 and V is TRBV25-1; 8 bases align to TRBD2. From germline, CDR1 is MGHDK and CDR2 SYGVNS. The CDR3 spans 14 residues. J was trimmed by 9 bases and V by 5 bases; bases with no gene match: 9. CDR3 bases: TGTGCCAGCAGTCCGCCGGGACTAGGATTTGAGCAGTTCTTC. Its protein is CASSPPGLGFEQFF.

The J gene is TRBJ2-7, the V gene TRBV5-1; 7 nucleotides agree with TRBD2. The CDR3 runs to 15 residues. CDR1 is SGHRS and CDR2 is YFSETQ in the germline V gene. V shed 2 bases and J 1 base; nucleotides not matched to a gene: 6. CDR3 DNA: TGCGCCAGCAGCTTCATCGGGGGGATTTCCTACGAGCAGTACTTC. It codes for CASSFIGGISYEQYF. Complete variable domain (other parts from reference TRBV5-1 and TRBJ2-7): KAGVTQTPRYLIKTRGQQVTLSCSPISGHRSVSWYQQTPGQGLQFLFEYFSETQRNKGNFPGRFSGRQFSNSRSEMNVSTLELGDSALYLCASSFIGGISYEQYFGPGTRLTVT.

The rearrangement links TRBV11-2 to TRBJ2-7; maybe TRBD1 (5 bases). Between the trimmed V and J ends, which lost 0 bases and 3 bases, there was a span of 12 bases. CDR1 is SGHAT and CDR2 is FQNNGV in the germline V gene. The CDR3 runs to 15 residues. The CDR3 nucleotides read TGTGCCAGCAGCTTAGACCGACAGAGATACTACGAGCAGTACTTC. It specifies CASSLDRQRYYEQYF. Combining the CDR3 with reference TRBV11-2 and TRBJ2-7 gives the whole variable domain EAGVAQSPRYKIIEKRQSVAFWCNPISGHATLYWYQQILGQGPKLLIQFQNNGVVDDSQLPKDRFSAERLKGVDSTLKIQPAKLEDSAVYLCASSLDRQRYYEQYFGPGTRLTVT.